This T cell receptor beta chain was sequenced for a study of cytomegalovirus exposure and HLA in healthy donors. Study background: Unique TCR beta sequences numbering 120 million or so came from around 180 million T cells in an earlier analysis.

The germline V gene has CDR1 SGHTA and CDR2 FQGNSA. The CDR3 length is 12 residues. Trimming took 7 bases from V and 9 from J, leaving 10 bases between them. This clone has only a few counts. Its antigen is currently unknown. It was with 60 Vbeta and 13 Jbeta primers that the PCR ran. Here immunoSEQ multiplex PCR was the method, and the copy in TCRdb shows in-frame clones only, minus some. Of 65,000 to 85,000 clones listed, approximately 70% are singletons. Study findings and constraints: Common viral pathogens seemed, in a later analysis, to connect with several of the most significant clusters. Among the CMV-associated chains, a few were confirmed in vitro as specific for CMV antigens. Cytomegalovirus status was reportedly diagnosed by the classifier with high specificity and sensitivity.

V and J are TRBV7-2 and TRBJ1-6; D may be TRBD1 (5 bases). The sample consisted of PBMCs. The receptor was derived from a male donor in good health and CMV-seropositive. In DNA, the CDR3 is TGTGCCAGCACCAAAGACAGTTCACCCCTCCACTTT. Translation gives CASTKDSSPLHF.